One T cell receptor (beta chain) is described in this entry. The same CDR3 also results from other DNA sequences found in this sample. Two consecutive negative NP/OP PCR tests, clearance, or resolved symptoms defined Cohort 3 recovery. These data are taken from a study of blood T cell repertoires in COVID-19. Study-wide background: Sources were T cells, B-cell-depleted T cells, or PBMCs; the material itself was cDNA or gDNA.

TCRdb's copy holds only in-frame clones and misses some; the assay was immunoSEQ multiplex PCR. The table records over 250,000 clones, roughly nine tenths of them present only once. This TCR was sampled from a man between 60 and 75 years old who had recovered from COVID-19. The sequenced sample was PBMCs or T cells enriched from blood (not recorded which).

This chain's CDR3 is CASSQAPGTGNTIYF. The CDR3 DNA follows: TGTGCCAGCAGCCAAGCTCCAGGAACTGGAAACACCATATATTTT. V and J are TRBV3-1 (or the pseudogene TRBV3-2) and TRBJ1-3; D remains unclear. The CDR3 runs 15 residues. V gave up 1 base and J gave up 2 bases, with 9 bases separating them. CDR1 and CDR2 (germline): LGHDT, YNNKEL (reference sequence).